A selection of T cell receptor beta chains follows, all from one sample in a study of T-cell reconstitution after alpha-beta-depleted transplantation in children. TCRdb recomputed calls from the PCR reads with MiXCR, one row per CDR3 protein. The sample contains about 78,000 distinct CDR3 sequences, 13% to 15% of which appear only once. The source was PBMCs, mostly from graft donor cells, collected 180 days after TCRalphabeta/CD19-depleted stem cell transplant. These receptors came from a male patient aged 2 to 9 who had a stem cell transplant for acute lymphoblastic leukemia, so the T cells may come from the graft donor. Both conserved end residues are part of each CDR3. Each record gives: J gene, V gene, clone size, D gene, CDR3 DNA, CDR3 protein. D genes are given only for firm matches. Clone size is shown for a subset of rows, as once, few, many or a class of expanded clone.

TRBJ1-6,TRBV5-5,few,TRBD1,TGTGCCAGCAGCCCGACAGGGCAGAGTAATTCACCCCTCCACTTT,CASSPTGQSNSPLHF
TRBJ2-5,TRBV4-3,many,-,TGCGCCAGCAGCCAAGGGCAGGGACGCCGGGAGACCCAGTACTTC,CASSQGQGRRETQYF
TRBJ2-4,TRBV28,few,-,TGTGCCAGCCTACCCCGCACGTTAGCCAAAAACATTCAGTACTTC,CASLPRTLAKNIQYF
TRBJ1-5,TRBV18,-,-,TGTGCCAGCTCACCACCGGGCGGGGATCAGCCCCAGCATTTT,CASSPPGGDQPQHF
TRBJ2-3,TRBV5-6,many,TRBD2,TGTGCCAGCAGCCCGCAGGGACTAGCGGCCGTTAGTTATTTT,CASSPQGLAAVSYF
TRBJ2-5,TRBV20-1,few,-,TGCAGTGCTAGACCACCTCTAGGCTTTGAGACCCAGTACTTC,CSARPPLGFETQYF
TRBJ2-7,TRBV28,few,TRBD1,TGTGCCAGCGTGGGGCAGGGGGCAACCCACGAGCAGTACTTC,CASVGQGATHEQYF
TRBJ1-4,TRBV7-6,-,TRBD1,TGTGCCAGCAGCTTATTGCGGACAGGGGACGAAAAACTGTTTTTT,CASSLLRTGDEKLFF
TRBJ2-5,TRBV7-6,many,TRBD1,TGTGCCAGCAGCTTACTTGGACAGGGTGGAGAGACCCAGTACTTC,CASSLLGQGGETQYF
TRBJ2-1,TRBV5-1,-,TRBD2,TGCGCCAGCAGCTTATCGTTCCTAGCGGGGTACAATGAGCAGTTCTTC,CASSLSFLAGYNEQFF
TRBJ2-1,TRBV29-1,-,TRBD1,TGCAGCGCCCGGGACAGGGGAGGGTTACAGCAGTTCTTC,CSARDRGGLQQFF
TRBJ2-5,TRBV6-2/TRBV6-3,few,TRBD2,TGTGCCAGCAGTTACTCAGCCCCCGGACTAGCGAAAGAGACCCAGTACTTC,CASSYSAPGLAKETQYF
TRBJ2-7,TRBV25-1,many,TRBD1,TGTGCCAGCAGTCACCGGGACAGCTTCGAGCAGTACTTC,CASSHRDSFEQYF
TRBJ1-4,TRBV20-1,-,-,TGCAGTGCTAGAAAACCGGGAAAGGGGCTGGAAAAACTGTTTTTT,CSARKPGKGLEKLFF
TRBJ1-5,TRBV20-1,-,TRBD1,TGCAGTGCTAGCGGGACAGTGCGTCAGCCCCAGCATTTT,CSASGTVRQPQHF
TRBJ1-2,TRBV20-1,few,-,TGCAGTGCCCGGGACGTCTACTATGGCTACACCTTC,CSARDVYYGYTF
TRBJ1-5,TRBV28,few,-,TGTGCCAGCATCCTGAGTGGGACTCGTTATAGCAATCAGCCCCAGCATTTT,CASILSGTRYSNQPQHF
TRBJ2-7,TRBV5-1,few,-,TGCGCCAGCAGCCCCGGACCTGCCTACGAGCAGTACTTC,CASSPGPAYEQYF
TRBJ2-1,TRBV4-3,few,TRBD2,TGCGCCAGCAGCCAAGATGGGGAGGGTTCGCAGTTCTTC,CASSQDGEGSQFF
TRBJ2-6,TRBV12-3/TRBV12-4,-,-,TGTGCCAGCAGCCCTCCGGCGGGGGCGCTAGGGGCCAACGTCCTGACTTTC,CASSPPAGALGANVLTF
TRBJ1-1,TRBV20-1,few,-,TGCAGTGCTAGAAATTCTAGCAGGGGCAGTAAGGCTTTCTTT,CSARNSSRGSKAFF
TRBJ2-5,TRBV6-2/TRBV6-3,many,TRBD2,TGTGCCAGCAGGTACTCGGGGGGGCGAGAGACCCAGTACTTC,CASRYSGGRETQYF
TRBJ2-7,TRBV7-9,many,TRBD2,TGTGCCAGCAGCTTAGAGAGCCTTGGACTAGGCTCCTACGAGCAGTACTTC,CASSLESLGLGSYEQYF
TRBJ1-2,TRBV7-6,many,TRBD1,TGTGCCAGCAGCTCAGGACAGGGCTACTATGGCTACACCTTC,CASSSGQGYYGYTF
TRBJ2-7,TRBV28,few,-,TGTGCCAGCAGTGACCTAGCCGGCCCCTACGAGCAGTACTTC,CASSDLAGPYEQYF
TRBJ2-7,TRBV20-1,few,-,TGCAGTGCTAGGCGCGAGCAGTACTTC,CSARREQYF
TRBJ1-6,TRBV20-1,few,-,TGCAGTGCTAGAGATTGGGGACGGAACGGTCCCCGGTTT,CSARDWGRNGPRF
TRBJ2-2,TRBV4-3,-,-,TGCGCCAGCAGCCAGGGCCCCTTAGGTACGGACGGGGAGCTGTTTTTT,CASSQGPLGTDGELFF
TRBJ2-7,TRBV29-1,few,-,TGCAGCGTTGAGGGGACGTCAAGCTCCTACGAGCAGTACTTC,CSVEGTSSSYEQYF
TRBJ1-2,TRBV3-1,few,-,TGTGCCAGCAGCCAAAGAAGGTGGGAGGGCTACACCTTC,CASSQRRWEGYTF
TRBJ2-3,TRBV20-1,few,TRBD1,TGCAGTGCTATCGCCCGCAGACAGGGCAACACAGATACGCAGTATTTT,CSAIARRQGNTDTQYF
TRBJ1-2,TRBV19,-,-,TGTGCCAGTAGTATTGCAGGACCTTTTGGCTACACCTTC,CASSIAGPFGYTF
TRBJ2-7,TRBV28,few,TRBD2,TGTGCCAGCAGTACGGGAGGCCAAACCTACGAGCAGTACTTC,CASSTGGQTYEQYF
TRBJ1-2,TRBV12-3/TRBV12-4,few,TRBD1,TGTGCCAGCAGTTTATGGACAGGGTCTAACTATGGCTACACCTTC,CASSLWTGSNYGYTF
TRBJ2-7,TRBV6-5,-,-,TGTGCCAGCAGCCGCCGGGGGATACAGTACTTC,CASSRRGIQYF
TRBJ2-7,TRBV4-3,few,TRBD2,TGCGCCAGCAGCCAAGAAGTGGGAGGGGTAGGCCTTTACGAGCAGTACTTC,CASSQEVGGVGLYEQYF
TRBJ2-5,TRBV10-3,-,-,TGTGCCACCGCCGGGGGAGGAGGGGAGACCCAGTACTTC,CATAGGGGETQYF
TRBJ2-6,TRBV11-3,few,TRBD2,TGTGCCAGCAGCTTAAATCTAGCGGGGAGCTCTGGGGCCAACGTCCTGACTTTC,CASSLNLAGSSGANVLTF
TRBJ1-2,TRBV29-1,few,-,TGCAGCGTCGTTTTGACAGGACAATTCAACTATGGCTACACCTTC,CSVVLTGQFNYGYTF
TRBJ1-1,TRBV20-1,-,-,TGCAGTGCTAGAGATGGCGACACGGCCTTTGAAGCTTTCTTT,CSARDGDTAFEAFF
TRBJ1-4,TRBV6-5,many,TRBD1,TGTGCCAGCAGTTACTCGGGACAGGGAAATGAAAAACTGTTTTTT,CASSYSGQGNEKLFF
TRBJ1-4,TRBV12-3/TRBV12-4,-,-,TGTGCCAGCAGTTTAATGGGGTCTTCGAATGAAAAACTGTTTTTT,CASSLMGSSNEKLFF
TRBJ2-7,TRBV20-1,few,TRBD1,TGCAGTGCTAGATCCGCGGACAGGGCGAAAAGTTACGAGCAGTACTTC,CSARSADRAKSYEQYF
TRBJ1-2,TRBV28,-,-,TGTGCCAGCAGCCCGGCGTGGAGACTCTCTAACTATGGCTACACCTTC,CASSPAWRLSNYGYTF
TRBJ2-7,TRBV20-1,-,TRBD1,TGCAGTGCTAGAGATAGGACAGGGAGGAGCTACGAGCAGTACTTC,CSARDRTGRSYEQYF
TRBJ1-5,TRBV20-1,-,-,TGCAGTGCCAGGGGTACCTCACGCAATCAGCCCCAGCATTTT,CSARGTSRNQPQHF
TRBJ2-3,TRBV5-6,many,-,TGTGCCAGCAGCTTGGAGCGAAATACGCAGTATTTT,CASSLERNTQYF
TRBJ2-5,TRBV7-9,-,TRBD1,TGTGCCAGCAGCTACCCCACTCGGACAGGGGATGAGACCCAGTACTTC,CASSYPTRTGDETQYF
TRBJ1-1,TRBV5-1,-,-,TGCGCCAGCAGCCTCGAATCCGACACTGAAGCTTTCTTT,CASSLESDTEAFF